Listed here are 30 T cell receptor beta chains from one sample, sequenced in a study of blood T cell repertoires in COVID-19. The method was immunoSEQ multiplex PCR; TCRdb's version includes in-frame clones alone and lacks a portion of them. Among 130,000 to 150,000 clones listed, around four fifths were seen once. The sample comprised peripheral blood. Receptors originate from a woman in her thirties or forties with active or convalescent COVID-19.

The chain couples TRBV6-7 to TRBJ2-1, with 12 bases matching TRBD2. TRBV6-7 is labeled an ORF, and its function is uncertain. The CDR3 loop spans 17 amino acids. V shed 4 bases and J 5 bases; nucleotides not matched to a gene: 9. In nucleotides, the CDR3 is TGTGCCAGCAGTTTGAACCTAGCGGGGGGGATGGACAATGAGCAGTTCTTC. Amino acids: CASSLNLAGGMDNEQFF.

V is TRBV11-2 and J is TRBJ2-1; 11 positions agree with TRBD2. Per the germline V gene, CDR1 is SGHAT and CDR2 is FQNNGV. Germline trimming cut 6 bases from V and 2 bases from J; bases unmatched to any gene: 0. This CDR3 is 14 amino acids long. The CDR3: CASRLAGAYNEQFF. Written as DNA, the CDR3 is TGTGCCAGCAGACTAGCGGGAGCCTACAATGAGCAGTTCTTC.

The chain carries TRBV27 and TRBJ1-2; possibly TRBD1 for D (6 bases). CDR3 size: 13 residues. CDR1 is MNHEY and CDR2 is SMNVEV in the germline V gene (reference sequence). V lost 6 bases, J lost 7 bases, and 15 bases lay in between. CDR3 loop: CASREGGAGGYTF. For the CDR3, the DNA is TGTGCCAGCAGGGAAGGGGGGGCTGGTGGCTACACCTTC.

The V call is TRBV28, the J call TRBJ1-5, with a tentative D call TRBD1 (5 bases). This CDR3 is 14 amino acids long. The V gene lost 5 bases and the J gene lost 4 bases, with 12 bases spanning the gap. The germline gives CDR1 MDHEN, CDR2 SYDVKM. The DNA for the CDR3 is TGTGCCAGCAGTCCCTGGGGGGGGAATCAGCCCCAGCATTTT. The encoded protein is CASSPWGGNQPQHF.

This clone was observed a few times. V and J are TRBV5-6 and TRBJ1-3, with TRBD1 identical over 7 bases. V dropped 1 base and J dropped 2; count of bases not matched to a gene: 6. This CDR3 region has 16 residues. Per germline, CDR1 SGHDT and CDR2 YYEEEE. CDR3 in DNA: TGTGCCAGCAGCTTGACAGGGGAGAAAACTGGAAACACCATATATTTT. Its protein is CASSLTGEKTGNTIYF.

This clone was seen only a few times. The genes are TRBV7-9 and TRBJ2-1; D is ambiguous. Germline assignment: CDR1 SEHNR and CDR2 FQNEAQ (reference sequence). The CDR3 has 11 residues. The ends were cut back, 5 bases at V and 8 bases at J, with 7 bases in the middle. In nucleotides, the CDR3 is TGTGCCAGCAGCCCACTGTATGAGCAGTTCTTC. Translating gives CASSPLYEQFF.

This chain joins TRBV18 and TRBJ2-5, with 11 bases aligning to TRBD2. The trim removed 3 bases at V and 1 base at J, leaving 4 bases unmatched. Germline V CDR1 and CDR2: KGHSH, LQKENI. This CDR3 is built from 16 residues. The CDR3 nucleotides are TGTGCCAGCTCACCTTCTAGCGGGGGGAGCCAAGAGACCCAGTACTTC. Translating it yields CASSPSSGGSQETQYF.

This clone was counted a single time. This sequence joins TRBV7-2 and TRBJ1-2; TRBD1 matches 10 bases. Trimming removed 5 bases from V and 6 bases from J; junction bases left unmatched: 3. Germline V gives CDR1 SGHTA, CDR2 FQGNSA. This CDR3 has 13 amino acids. This CDR3 is CASSRDRGDGYTF. The DNA for the CDR3 is TGTGCCAGCAGCCGGGACAGGGGAGATGGCTACACCTTC.

The chain employs TRBV5-6 and TRBJ1-4, with D possibly being TRBD1 (5 bases). CDR3 length: 15 residues. V was trimmed by 4 bases and J by 8 bases, leaving 18 bases between them. CDR1 is SGHDT and CDR2 is YYEEEE in the germline V gene. CDR3 sequence: CASSRTGTGEEKLFF. CDR3 DNA sequence: TGTGCCAGCAGCCGTACCGGCACAGGAGAGGAAAAACTGTTTTTT.

J is TRBJ1-5 and V is TRBV28; D not resolved. V was cut by 7 bases and J by 0 bases, with 13 bases left in between. The CDR3 has 15 residues. Germline assignment: CDR1 MDHEN and CDR2 SYDVKM. The DNA of the CDR3 is TGTGCCAGCACCACTCAAGGAGGTAGCAATCAGCCCCAGCATTTT. This sequence encodes CASTTQGGSNQPQHF.

The chain employs TRBV6-5 and TRBJ2-7, with 7 bases aligning to TRBD2. Germline CDR1 is MNHEY and CDR2 is SVGAGI. The ends lost 11 bases at V and 3 bases at J; junction bases unmatched: 16. This CDR3 is built from 15 residues. The CDR3: CASRGDQSLSYEQYF. DNA for the CDR3: TGTGCCTCCCGGGGGGACCAAAGCCTCAGCTACGAGCAGTACTTC.

The genes are TRBV11-2 and TRBJ1-2; unclear D gene. The CDR3 loop spans 12 amino acids. Trimming stripped 1 base from V and 4 bases from J, with 4 bases between. From germline, CDR1 is SGHAT and CDR2 FQNNGV. CDR3 sequence reads: CASSLGGYGYTF. Here the CDR3 DNA reads TGTGCCAGCAGCTTAGGCGGCTATGGCTACACCTTC.

The gene calls are TRBV7-2 and TRBJ2-3, with D tentatively TRBD2 (5 bases). The germline CDR1 and CDR2 sequences are SGHTA and FQGNSA. V lost 3 bases to trimming and J lost 5 bases, with 21 bases between them. The CDR3 spans 17 residues. The CDR3 nucleotides read TGTGCCAGCAGCTTTCTTAACCGGGGTCAGGTGGAAGATACGCAGTATTTT. Its protein product is CASSFLNRGQVEDTQYF. The full variable domain, completed using reference TRBV7-2 and TRBJ2-3, is GAGVSQSPSNKVTEKGKDVELRCDPISGHTALYWYRQSLGQGLEFLIYFQGNSAPDKSGLPSDRFSAERTGGSVSTLTIQRTQQEDSAVYLCASSFLNRGQVEDTQYFGPGTRLTVL.

This clone appeared a few times. The chain combines TRBV28 with TRBJ1-1; D is undetermined. CDR3 length: 13 residues. CDR1 is MDHEN and CDR2 is SYDVKM in the germline V gene. Trimming took off 8 bases at V and 2 bases at J, with 12 bases between the two ends. CDR3 in amino acids: CASGGTENTEAFF. The CDR3 region has the DNA TGTGCCAGCGGTGGCACAGAAAACACTGAAGCTTTCTTT.

The V call is TRBV19, the J call TRBJ1-3; D may be TRBD1 (5 bases). Trimming left V 3 bases short and J 11 bases short, with 17 bases between. Germline V gene data show CDR1 as LNHDA and CDR2 as SQIVND (reference sequence). The CDR3 length is 14 residues. The DNA for the CDR3 is TGTGCCAGTAGTATCGCTGACCAGGGTGAGGCCATATATTTT. Translation gives CASSIADQGEAIYF.

This clone was recorded once. The chain uses TRBV7-9 and TRBJ2-2; the match to TRBD2 covers 8 bases. The CDR3 covers 14 residues. Germline V gene lookup returns CDR1 SEHNR and CDR2 FQNEAQ (reference sequence). The J segment lost 6 bases and the V segment lost 4 bases, leaving 4 bases of the junction unmatched. The CDR3 DNA sequence: TGTGCCAGCAGCTCCCGGGGGGGTGCCGGGGAGCTGTTTTTT. It codes for CASSSRGGAGELFF.

The chain carries TRBV10-2 and TRBJ1-1, with D possibly being TRBD1 (6 bases). The ends were cut back, 6 bases at V and 1 base at J, with 30 bases in the middle. This CDR3 has 20 residues. Germline lookup yields CDR1 WSHSY and CDR2 SAAADI. CDR3 DNA: TGCGCCAGCAGGTCCCGGGCCAGGGGTTATTATGGGGTAAGGAACACTGAAGCTTTCTTT. This sequence encodes CASRSRARGYYGVRNTEAFF.

This clone occurred once. The chain employs TRBV19 and TRBJ1-5; weak D call: TRBD1 (5 bases). From germline, CDR1 is LNHDA and CDR2 SQIVND (reference sequence). V lost 7 bases to trimming and J lost 5 bases, with 15 bases between them. The CDR3 consists of 14 residues. The CDR3 region is CASNPAGDHQPQHF. CDR3 in DNA: TGTGCCAGTAACCCCGCGGGGGATCATCAGCCCCAGCATTTT.

The chain links TRBV7-2 to TRBJ2-3; 11 bases line up with TRBD2. V dropped 5 bases and J dropped 7; count of bases not matched to a gene: 17. Germline CDR1 SGHTA, CDR2 FQGNSA. The CDR3 contains 18 residues. Written as DNA, the CDR3 is TGTGCCAGCAGCAGTAGCGGGAGTAGCGGGGGGGCGATCAATACGCAGTATTTT. As protein: CASSSSGSSGGAINTQYF.

The chain has TRBV2 and TRBJ1-4, with D possibly TRBD1 on 6 matching bases. Trimming pared 11 bases from V and 4 bases from J, leaving 14 bases between. CDR3 size: 13 residues. Per the germline V gene, CDR1 is SNHLY and CDR2 is FYNNEI. The CDR3 nucleotides read TGTGCCGCCACCAGGGGTTTTAATGAAAAACTGTTTTTT. As protein: CAATRGFNEKLFF.

The CDR3 sequence is CASSPGGINSPLHF. In nucleotides, the CDR3 is TGCGCCAGCAGCCCCGGGGGTATTAATTCACCCCTCCACTTT. The gene calls are TRBV5-1 and TRBJ1-6, with D possibly TRBD1 on 5 matching bases. Germline lookup yields CDR1 SGHRS and CDR2 YFSETQ. This CDR3 spans 14 amino acids. Deletions cut 4 bases from V and 6 bases from J, with 11 bases between.

The CDR3 region has the DNA TGTGCCAGCAGTTTTTCAGGGGCGAATGAAAAACTGTTTTTT. Its protein is CASSFSGANEKLFF. J is TRBJ1-4 and V is TRBV6-6; D possibly corresponds to TRBD1 (6 bases). This CDR3 is built from 14 residues. V lost 4 bases, J lost 5 bases, and 11 bases lay in between. Germline V CDR1 and CDR2: MNHNY, SVGAGI (reference sequence).

The chain uses TRBV28 and TRBJ2-1; 9 bases match TRBD2. Germline values: CDR1 MDHEN, CDR2 SYDVKM. V trimming: 3 bases; J trimming: 7 bases; junction bases outside the gene matches: 4. This CDR3 has 14 amino acids. The CDR3, as DNA: TGTGCCAGCAGTTTGCTAGCGGGGAGGAATGAGCAGTTCTTC. Amino acid sequence: CASSLLAGRNEQFF.

The chain joins TRBV19 to TRBJ1-6, with D hard to call. V lost 0 bases and J 0 bases, leaving 18 bases between the germline ends. Germline V gene lookup returns CDR1 LNHDA and CDR2 SQIVND (reference sequence). CDR3 size: 20 residues. The CDR3 DNA is TGTGCCAGTAGTATAGATGAGTTGAAGCCTCTCAACTCCTATAATTCACCCCTCCACTTT. Its translation is CASSIDELKPLNSYNSPLHF.

The chain joins TRBV19 to TRBJ2-7; 10 nucleotides align to TRBD2. The CDR3 is 13 amino acids. Germline lookup yields CDR1 LNHDA and CDR2 SQIVND (reference sequence). Trimming took 8 bases from V and 7 from J; bases not matched to a gene: 8. The CDR3 DNA reads as TGTGCCAGTTCCAGGACTAGCGGCGGGGAGCAGTACTTC. Its translation: CASSRTSGGEQYF. The full variable domain, in which reference TRBV19 and TRBJ2-7 provide the parts outside the CDR3, is DGGITQSPKYLFRKEGQNVTLSCEQNLNHDAMYWYRQDPGQGLRLIYYSQIVNDFQKGDIAEGYSVSREKKESFPLTVTSAQKNPTAFYLCASSRTSGGEQYFGPGTRLTVT.

J is TRBJ1-2 and V is TRBV28; D is possibly TRBD1 (6 bases). V dropped 6 bases and J dropped 7 bases, with 18 bases sitting between them. This CDR3 has 14 residues. Germline V gives CDR1 MDHEN, CDR2 SYDVKM. The CDR3 region has the DNA TGTGCCAGCAGGCCGCCAGGGGCGGGTCGTGGCTACACCTTC. This encodes CASRPPGAGRGYTF.

This sequence joins TRBV4-3 and TRBJ2-1; 9 bases map to TRBD2. The germline V gene encodes CDR1 LGHNA and CDR2 YSLEER. The V and J ends lost 0 bases and 6 bases, in that order; junction bases with no gene match: 6. CDR3 length equals 16 residues. CDR3 coding DNA: TGCGCCAGCAGCCAAGATTGGGTAGCGGGGGCCAATGAGCAGTTCTTC. Its translation is CASSQDWVAGANEQFF.

V and J are TRBV9 and TRBJ2-7, with TRBD1 as a possible D gene (6 bases). Germline-derived CDR1 and CDR2 are SGDLS and YYNGEE. Deletions cut 5 bases from V and 0 bases from J, with 15 bases between. The CDR3 spans 15 residues. The CDR3 spells CASSGNRDNSYEQYF. As DNA, the CDR3 is TGTGCCAGCAGTGGAAACCGGGACAACTCCTACGAGCAGTACTTC.

The CDR3 reads CASSSLASSSYNEQFF. CDR3 sequence (DNA): TGCGCCAGCAGCTCGCTAGCGTCTAGCTCCTACAATGAGCAGTTCTTC. The chain recombines TRBV5-1 with TRBJ2-1; D may be TRBD2 (6 bases). Trimming left V 3 bases short and J 0 bases short, with 13 bases between. CDR1 SGHRS and CDR2 YFSETQ come from the germline V gene. CDR3 length equals 16 residues.

The chain is built from TRBV28 and TRBJ2-7, with a weak D call TRBD2 (6 bases). Germline CDR1 is MDHEN and CDR2 is SYDVKM. V was shortened by 2 bases and J by 0 bases, with 14 bases between the two germline ends. This CDR3 has 16 residues. The CDR3 nucleotides read TGTGCCAGCAGTTTAAGAGGGAGGTATCGCTCCTACGAGCAGTACTTC. This gives the protein CASSLRGRYRSYEQYF.